This entry features one T cell receptor beta chain sequence. Its antigen is still unknown. Within one base of it there is no much larger clone, and no base qualities were kept. Ficoll-Paque density gradient centrifugation was the method used to isolate PBMCs. CDR1 and CDR2 were assigned from the germline V gene (reference sequence) as SEHNR and FQNEAQ. There are 14 amino acids in the CDR3, from cysteine to phenylalanine inclusive. Only the CDR3 part of the read is kept: 42 bases, read in frame from the first base. V gives up 0 bases and J gives up 9 bases, and the segment between their germline ends measures 12 bases. TCRdb shows the sequencer as Illumina NovaSeq 6000. Using 5'RACE with constant-segment primers, TCRalpha and TCRbeta cDNA libraries were constructed, with sample barcodes and unique molecular identifiers added in the process. RNA was extracted from every sample with Trizol reagent. Amplification of the libraries took two PCR steps, and the second step added a second sample barcode plus Illumina TruSeq adapters. The libraries were sequenced on an Illumina NovaSeq using 2 x 150 bp paired-end reads. On the study's bioinformatics: Reads were demultiplexed and collapsed into UMI-guided consensus sequences with migec v1.2.7. Using mixcr v2.1.11, UMI consensuses were aligned to TRA and TRB V and J templates and then assembled into clonotypes. A clonotype was counted as expanded or contracted only if both edgeR and NoisET called the change significant, with noise models trained on biological replicates. For edgeR calls, a false discovery rate-adjusted p below 0.01 and a log2 fold-change threshold of 1 were applied. As an exploratory analysis of dynamics, max-normalized trajectories of the 1000 most abundant clonotypes were examined with PCA combined with hierarchical clustering. Separately sequenced CD4+ and CD8+ repertoires were used to assign a CD4 or CD8 phenotype to each responding clone. TCRdb's own reprocessing of the public reads used fastp at Q25 and MiXCR and kept productive beta chains. Rows with a matching CDR3 protein are joined into one entry that keeps the most common DNA and genes. Here the V and J calls rest on TCRdb's processing, not on the authors' analysis. The sample table holds over 70,000 distinct CDR3 sequences, of which about 13% were seen once. The ten largest clonotypes hold around 27% of the sample.

This entry belongs to a study of T-cell memory formation after mild COVID-19 (dated by TCRdb to the early 2020s). About the investigation overall: TCR sequence clusters from the two donors were largely donor specific. In two donors, T-cell clones that expanded and contracted after mild COVID-19 were followed by sequencing TCRalpha and TCRbeta repertoires longitudinally. The cohort comprised two young, previously healthy adult volunteers, one female and one male. On the study overall, not on this receptor specifically: Contracting CD4+ clones were found mainly in CM and EM memory subsets, while CD8+ clones were enriched in EMRA. Some responding clones were detected in pre-infection memory, suggesting pre-existing cross-reactive memory T cells joined the SARS-CoV-2 response. SARS-CoV-2 specificity of the second-wave clones peaking on day 37 was not confirmed. Clones contracting from day 15 to 85 had balanced CD4/CD8 phenotypes, while a second wave expanding from day 15 to 37 was biased towards CD4+. Only two mild cases were covered by the study, and larger cohorts that include severe cases with pre-infection samples were considered necessary.

This clonotype was sampled from an adult woman who had mild COVID-19 (a few samples of this study predate the infection). The sample titles of this study are shuffled in the database, so cell type and time point are left out; the donor was told from shared clones. Here the chain combines TRBV7-9 and TRBJ2-1; a tentative D match to TRBD2 spans 6 bases. The sequencing sample was made of PBMCs or a T cell subset sorted from them (not recorded which). The DNA sequence is as follows: TGTGCCAGCAGCTTAGCGGAGGGGATGGGTGAGCAGTTCTTC. It is translated as CASSLAEGMGEQFF.